This T cell receptor (beta chain) was observed in a study of blood T cell repertoires in COVID-19. Study-wide context: Acute and convalescent COVID-19 samples came from the United States, Italy and Spain. PBMCs, B-cell-depleted T cells, or T cells were the source of the cDNA or gDNA that made up the material.

In the original workflow: Counts of nucleated cells, estimated from reference gene primer amplification, were obtained. Libraries were prepared by immunoSEQ multiplex PCR; TCRdb keeps only in-frame clonotypes and omits some of them. V and J calls and clone size are as listed in that table; D and trimming were resolved from the DNA. The sample lists 110,000 or so clones; approximately 80% were seen once. This CDR3 comprises 14 residues. The junction had 7 bases not matched to a gene; V was cut back by 5 bases and J by 5 bases. The germline V gene has CDR1 SEHNR and CDR2 FQNEAQ (reference sequence). The chain combines TRBV7-9 with TRBJ1-2, with TRBD1 matching over 8 bases. The receptor was derived from an elderly woman with active or convalescent COVID-19. The sample taken for sequencing was peripheral blood. The DNA of the CDR3 is TGTGCCAGCAGCCGGGAGACAGGGGATTATGGCTACACCTTC. It yields the protein CASSRETGDYGYTF.